The rows below give T cell receptor beta chains drawn from one sample of a study of beta chain features in type 1 diabetes. Here immunoSEQ multiplex PCR was the method, and the copy in TCRdb shows in-frame clones only, minus some. The table records roughly 300,000 clones, 11% to 15% of them present only once. Sequenced: central memory CD4+ T cells from blood. These receptors all come from a man younger than 45 in good health. The CDR3 runs from the conserved cysteine through the conserved F or W. D genes are given only for firm matches. Size tells how often a clone was seen (once, few, many) or the class of an expanded clone, and some rows leave it out.

>TRBJ1-2|TRBV4-1|few|.
TGCGCCAGCAGCCATCGTGGGCCGGAACAGGGCGGCTACACCTTC
CASSHRGPEQGGYTF
>TRBJ2-1|TRBV28|few|TRBD2
TGTGCCAGCAGTCCACCCGGGACTAGCGGATACAATGAGCAGTTCTTC
CASSPPGTSGYNEQFF
>TRBJ1-2|TRBV5-6|few|TRBD1
TGTGCCAGCACGACAGGGAACGCCTTCTATGGCTACACCTTC
CASTTGNAFYGYTF
>TRBJ1-1|TRBV30|.|.
TGTGCCTGGAGTAAACAACTCACTGAAGCTTTCTTT
CAWSKQLTEAFF
>TRBJ2-6|TRBV5-5|.|.
TGTGCCACGAGCTCTGGGGCCAACGTCCTGACTTTC
CATSSGANVLTF
>TRBJ2-3|TRBV2|few|.
TGTGCCAGCAGTGATGACAGGGAGGCAGATACGCAGTATTTT
CASSDDREADTQYF
>TRBJ1-1|TRBV7-2|few|TRBD1
TGTGCCAGCACCTTAGGGACAGGGGGAGCTTTCTTT
CASTLGTGGAFF
>TRBJ1-1|TRBV5-1|.|.
TGCGCCAGCAGCCTAGGGAATGGTAAGGGTGAAGCTTTCTTT
CASSLGNGKGEAFF
>TRBJ1-4|TRBV7-2|few|.
TGTGCCAGCAGCCTACAGGGCTCAGGGGAAAAACTGTTTTTT
CASSLQGSGEKLFF
>TRBJ2-2|TRBV2|many|.
TGTGCCAGCAGTGAACCACTAGCTGGCACCGGGGAGCTGTTTTTT
CASSEPLAGTGELFF